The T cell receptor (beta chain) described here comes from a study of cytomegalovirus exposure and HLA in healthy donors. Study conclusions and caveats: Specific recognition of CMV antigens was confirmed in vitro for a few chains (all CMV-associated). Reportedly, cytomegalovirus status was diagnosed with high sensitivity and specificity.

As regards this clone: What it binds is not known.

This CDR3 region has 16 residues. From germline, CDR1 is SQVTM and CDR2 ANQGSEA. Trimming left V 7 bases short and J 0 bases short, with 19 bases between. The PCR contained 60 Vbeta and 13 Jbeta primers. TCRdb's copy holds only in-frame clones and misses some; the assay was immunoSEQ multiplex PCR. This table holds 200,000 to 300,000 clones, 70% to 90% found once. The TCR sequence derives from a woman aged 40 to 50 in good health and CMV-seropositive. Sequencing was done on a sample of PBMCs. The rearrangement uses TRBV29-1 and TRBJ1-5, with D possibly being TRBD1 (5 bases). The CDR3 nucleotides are TGCAGCGATCCTGAGCAGGGCGGTTATAGCAATCAGCCCCAGCATTTT. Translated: CSDPEQGGYSNQPQHF.